This T cell receptor beta chain was documented in a study of cytomegalovirus exposure and HLA in healthy donors. The CDR3 totals 13 residues. Trimming removed 4 bases at V and 1 base at J, with 8 bases between. Germline lookup yields CDR1 SGHRS and CDR2 YFSETQ. The PCR contained 60 Vbeta and 13 Jbeta primers. Generated by immunoSEQ multiplex PCR, the TCRdb table keeps only in-frame clones and is missing some. This sample has about 150,000 clones, with 65% to 75% found just once. The chain has TRBV5-1 and TRBJ1-1, with D perhaps TRBD1 (5 bases). The specimen was PBMCs. The sequence derives from a man younger than 35 in good health and CMV-seronegative. CDR3 protein: CASSDQGNTEAFF. The CDR3, as DNA: TGCGCCAGCAGCGATCAGGGGAACACTGAAGCTTTCTTT. Filled out from reference TRBV5-1 and TRBJ1-1, the complete variable domain reads KAGVTQTPRYLIKTRGQQVTLSCSPISGHRSVSWYQQTPGQGLQFLFEYFSETQRNKGNFPGRFSGRQFSNSRSEMNVSTLELGDSALYLCASSDQGNTEAFFGQGTRLTVV.